The 14 T cell receptor beta chains given below trace back to one sample, sequenced in a study of spatial heterogeneity in lung cancer (dated by TCRdb to about 2019). The method behind the library was 5' RACE. The run used a NextSeq 500. TCRdb ran its own pipeline on the public reads, namely fastp trimming at Q25 and MiXCR clone calling, and kept in-frame beta chains. Here each entry gathers all rows of one CDR3 protein and keeps the most common genes and DNA. This sample comprises about 43,000 distinct CDR3 sequences, approximately 24% of them detected only once. Approximately 6.8% of the sample comes from the top ten. The time point label, as the study defines it: blood at routine non-recurrence follow-up after resection. The specimen comprised PBMCs, sampled at follow-up. Receptor source: a female donor with early-stage non-small cell lung cancer.

This clonotype appeared many times. The gene calls are TRBV2 and TRBJ2-4; D could derive from TRBD1 or TRBD2 (5 bases each). The CDR3 has 13 amino acids. The germline CDR1 and CDR2 sequences are SNHLY and FYNNEI. Trimming took off 6 bases at V and 8 bases at J, with 14 bases between the two ends. The DNA for the CDR3 is TGTGCCAGCAGAGATAGGGGACCCGACATTCAGTACTTC. Its translation is CASRDRGPDIQYF.

At least ten counts were recorded for this clonotype. The chain links TRBV19 to TRBJ2-7; D is perhaps TRBD2 (6 bases). The germline V gene has CDR1 LNHDA and CDR2 SQIVND (reference sequence). V lost 4 bases and J 3 bases, leaving 7 bases between the germline ends. The CDR3 covers 12 residues. The chain's CDR3 is CASSTGGYEQYF. CDR3 nucleotide sequence: TGTGCCAGTAGTACCGGGGGCTACGAGCAGTACTTC.

The chain recombines TRBV2 with TRBJ2-2; 7 bases agree with TRBD1. With 10 bases clipped from V and 5 bases from J, the junction kept 1 base outside the gene matches. The germline V gene encodes CDR1 SNHLY and CDR2 FYNNEI. This CDR3 spans 11 amino acids. The CDR3 reads CATQGTGELFF. The CDR3 coding sequence is TGTGCCACACAGGGGACCGGGGAGCTGTTTTTT.

At least ten counts were recorded for this clonotype. This chain links TRBV4-2 with TRBJ2-7; 10 positions match TRBD2. The germline CDR1 and CDR2 sequences are LGHNA and YNFKEQ. The J segment lost 6 bases and the V segment lost 1 base, leaving 6 bases of the junction unmatched. The CDR3 contains 15 residues. CDR3 DNA sequence: TGTGCCAGCAGCCAAGGACTAGCGGGTCCTCTCGAGCAGTACTTC. Protein sequence: CASSQGLAGPLEQYF.

A single count supports this clonotype. The V gene is TRBV5-1, the J gene TRBJ2-5; D is possibly TRBD1 (8 bases). This CDR3 is 17 amino acids long. V lost 3 bases and J lost 4, with 22 bases in between. The germline V gene has CDR1 SGHRS and CDR2 YFSETQ. CDR3 sequence reads: CASSWSGTGLIGETQYF. CDR3 nucleotides: TGCGCCAGCAGCTGGAGCGGGACAGGATTAATCGGAGAGACCCAGTACTTC.

The V and J genes are TRBV19 and TRBJ2-5, with 10 bases lining up with TRBD1. CDR1 and CDR2 (germline): LNHDA, SQIVND (reference sequence). V shed 8 bases and J 5 bases; nucleotides not matched to a gene: 11. The CDR3 has 15 amino acids. CDR3 protein: CASGDRGTVEETQYF. CDR3 bases: TGTGCCAGTGGGGACAGGGGAACGGTCGAGGAGACCCAGTACTTC.

This clonotype occurred once. J is TRBJ1-2 and V is TRBV3-1; TRBD1 aligns across 8 bases. With V trimmed by 0 bases and J by 8 bases, 5 bases remained unmatched. The CDR3 is 14 residues long. Germline assignment: CDR1 LGHDT and CDR2 YNNKEL (reference sequence). The CDR3 loop is CASSQDQGAPGYTF. In DNA, the CDR3 is TGTGCCAGCAGCCAAGATCAGGGGGCGCCAGGCTACACCTTC.

The chain is built from TRBV6-5 and TRBJ2-1, with TRBD2 identical over 10 bases. V shed 5 bases, J shed 9 bases, and the junction held 4 bases outside the gene matches. The germline CDR1 and CDR2 sequences are MNHEY and SVGAGI. The CDR3 runs 13 residues. CDR3 loop: CASSSGRVGEQFF. The CDR3 DNA sequence: TGTGCCAGCAGTAGCGGGAGGGTGGGTGAGCAGTTCTTC.

The sample holds many counts of this clonotype. V and J are TRBV12-3 or TRBV12-4 and TRBJ2-2; D may be TRBD2 (6 bases). This CDR3 has 17 residues. The ends were cut back, 5 bases at V and 7 bases at J, with 23 bases in the middle. The CDR3 DNA sequence: TGTGCCAGCAGTCAACCGACTAGTCCCTCGGGGATCGGGGAGCTGTTTTTT. Encoded protein: CASSQPTSPSGIGELFF.

The chain recombines TRBV4-1 with TRBJ2-3, with 14 bases fitting TRBD2. V lost 2 bases, J lost 4 bases, and 5 bases stayed unmatched. Germline CDR1 MGHRA, CDR2 YSYEKL. The CDR3 has 17 residues. The CDR3 sequence: CASSQTGLAGEADTQYF. In nucleotides, the CDR3 is TGCGCCAGCAGCCAAACGGGACTAGCGGGAGAGGCAGATACGCAGTATTTT.

This rearrangement joins TRBV21-1 to TRBJ1-2; TRBD1 reflects the table's D call only, with no check against the DNA. TRBV21-1 is reported as a pseudogene. The CDR3 extends over 13 amino acids. The CDR3 DNA follows: TGTGCCAGCAGCAAAGAAAGGGGCGCGGGCTACACCTTC. Translating it yields CASSKERGAGYTF.

This clonotype was recorded at least ten times. The chain joins TRBV28 to TRBJ1-5; D possibly corresponds to TRBD1 (5 bases). Germline V lookup: CDR1 MDHEN, CDR2 SYDVKM. The ends were cut back, 7 bases at V and 0 bases at J, with 13 bases in the middle. The CDR3 contains 15 residues. The CDR3 nucleotides are TGTGCCAGCACCCGACAGTTCGATAGCAATCAGCCCCAGCATTTT. Translated: CASTRQFDSNQPQHF.

This clonotype showed up many times. The chain carries TRBV19 and TRBJ2-1; D might be TRBD2 (6 bases). The ends were cut back, 11 bases at V and 5 bases at J, with 19 bases in the middle. Germline V gene data show CDR1 as LNHDA and CDR2 as SQIVND (reference sequence). This CDR3 is 14 amino acids long. As DNA, the CDR3 is TGTGCCTCGAACGTACCGGGACTCAACAATGAGCAGTTCTTC. It codes for CASNVPGLNNEQFF.

Concerning this clonotype: The conserved phenylalanine or tryptophan is not found at the CDR3 terminus, so this likely reflects a read error. The chain recombines TRBV5-1 with TRBJ2-2; weak D call: TRBD1 (6 bases). Germline CDR1 is SGHRS and CDR2 is YFSETQ. Trimming removed 2 bases from V and 3 bases from J, with 11 bases in between. The CDR3 consists of 15 residues. The CDR3 sequence: CASSLQGRDTGELFL. CDR3 nucleotides: TGCGCCAGCAGCTTACAGGGTCGGGACACCGGGGAGCTGTTTCTT.